The 15 T cell receptor beta chains reported below all come from one sample, sequenced in a study of Tregs in tolerant kidney transplant recipients. No antigen has been identified for these receptors. After about 6 days with irradiated graft donor PBMCs, CFSE-labeled recipient PBMCs were FACS-sorted. Clones were read by immunoSEQ multiplex PCR, and TCRdb kept only the in-frame ones, dropping some. The specimen's table records under 2,000 clones. The sample was CD4+ T cells from blood cultured with allogeneic cells, taken before the transplant. These receptors all come from a human patient who received a combined kidney and bone marrow transplant.

Measured by frequency, this clone is medium-sized. The DNA ends 3 residues before the CDR3 does, and the rest of the CDR3 is filled in from the germline J gene. This chain joins TRBV2 and TRBJ2-7, with TRBD1 matching over 9 bases. Germline lookup yields CDR1 SNHLY and CDR2 FYNNEI. J lost 1 base, V lost 5 bases, and 6 bases had no gene match. There are 15 residues in the CDR3. CDR3 residues: CASSPRTGVSYEQYF. CDR3 DNA (partial): TGTGCCAGCAGTCCCCGGACAGGGGTATCCTACGAG.

On this clone: The CDR3 end lies 3 residues beyond the end of the read and is filled in from the germline J gene. This chain connects TRBV30 to TRBJ2-2; D is possibly TRBD2 (7 bases). Germline V gives CDR1 GTSNPN, CDR2 SVGIG (reference sequence). The CDR3 sequence is 11 residues long. The chain's CDR3 is CALGGGEKLFF. The CDR3 bases that were read are TGTGCCCTAGGGGGGGGTGAAAAG.

This clone is called medium-sized based on its frequency. The read halts 3 residues ahead of the CDR3 end, with the missing end drawn from the germline J gene. The chain combines TRBV6-1 with TRBJ1-6; the D gene is possibly TRBD1 (6 bases). Germline values: CDR1 MNHNS, CDR2 SASEGT. V was pared by 4 bases and J by 7 bases, with 11 bases between. The CDR3 is 14 amino acids. CDR3: CASSVLGANSPLHF. CDR3 DNA, as far as it was read: TGTGCCAGCAGTGTCTTGGGGGCGAATTCACCC.

This clone is called medium-sized (0.01 to 0.1%) based on its frequency. The read gets to within 3 residues of the CDR3 end, and the germline J gene fills in the rest. The V gene is TRBV19, the J gene TRBJ1-3; TRBD1 might be the D (6 bases). The CDR3 has 15 amino acids. The germline V gene encodes CDR1 LNHDA and CDR2 SQIVND (reference sequence). Trimming removed 6 bases at V and 0 bases at J, with 12 bases between. This CDR3 is CASRETGSSGNTIYF. CDR3 bases read: TGTGCCAGTAGGGAGACAGGATCCTCTGGAAACACC.

This clone registers medium-sized (0.01 to 0.1%) by frequency. The DNA read from the CDR3 is TGTGCCAGTAGTGTTGACTGGCGCTCCTACGAG. It codes for CASSVDWRSYE. The complete CDR3 sequence is CASSVDWRSYEQYF. The gene calls are TRBV19 and TRBJ2-7; D ambiguous. The read gets to within 3 residues of the CDR3 end, and the germline J gene fills in the rest. CDR3 length equals 14 residues. CDR1 is LNHDA, CDR2 SQIVND, per germline (reference sequence). Trimming removed 5 bases at V and 0 bases at J, with 11 bases between.

This clone is labeled medium-sized based on frequency. The read stops 3 residues short of the end of the CDR3; the missing end is completed from the germline J gene. The chain combines TRBV28 with TRBJ1-2; the match to TRBD1 covers 12 bases. The germline V gene encodes CDR1 MDHEN and CDR2 SYDVKM. CDR3 length: 14 residues. The part of the CDR3 DNA that was read is TGTGCCAGCAGGCCCGGGACAGGGGGCAGAAGC. Its translation is CASRPGTGGRS. The entire CDR3 protein reads CASRPGTGGRSYTF.

A remark on this clone: The read ends 3 residues early relative to the CDR3; the germline J gene fills the gap. This chain uses TRBV5-1 with TRBJ2-7, with 7 positions matching TRBD1. J lost 4 bases, V lost 4 bases, and 8 bases had no gene match. In germline, CDR1 is SGHRS, CDR2 YFSETQ. The CDR3 length is 14 residues. CDR3 DNA (partial): TGCGCCAGCAGCCCCAGGGGGATAGGGTACGAG. It codes for CASSPRGIGYE. The full CDR3 protein reads CASSPRGIGYEQYF.

With regard to this clone: A read error may produce the germline difference seen at one junction end. Other nucleotide sequences in the sample specify the same CDR3. The CDR3 spells CASSHDGGSGNTIYF. The part of the CDR3 DNA that was read is TGCGCCAGCAGTCACGACGGGGGCTCTGGAAACACC. The chain employs TRBV7-9 and TRBJ1-3; D possibly corresponds to TRBD1 (5 bases). The read finishes 3 residues shy of the CDR3 end, and the germline J gene is used to complete it. The germline V gene has CDR1 SEHNR and CDR2 FQNEAQ (reference sequence). This CDR3 has 15 residues.

Remarks on this clone: A read error may account for a junction end that differs from germline. The read is 3 residues too short to cover the CDR3 end, so that end is filled in from the germline J gene. The rearrangement joins TRBV4-2 to TRBJ2-2, with TRBD2 matching 13 bases. The CDR3 runs 17 residues. Germline lookup yields CDR1 LGHNA and CDR2 YNFKEQ. The CDR3 reads CASSRNVLAGGNGELFF. The CDR3 DNA, read in part, is TGCGCCAGCAGCCGCAACGTACTAGCGGGAGGGAACGGGGAG.

About this clone itself: The read ends 3 residues early relative to the CDR3; the germline J gene fills the gap. The gene calls are TRBV5-5 and TRBJ1-2, with 8 bases fitting TRBD1. After removal of 4 bases from V and 7 bases from J, the junction contained 9 bases not matched to a gene. This CDR3 is built from 14 residues. The V gene's germline CDR1 is SGHKS and CDR2 YYEKEE (reference sequence). CDR3 in amino acids: CASSPTGAAFGYTF. The DNA read from the CDR3 is TGTGCCAGCAGCCCGACAGGGGCCGCCTTTGGC.

Measured by frequency, this clone is medium-sized (0.01 to 0.1%). The read comes to an end 3 residues before the CDR3 does, leaving the germline J gene to fill in the end. J is TRBJ2-7 and V is TRBV7-2; the D gene is possibly TRBD1 (5 bases). With 1 base removed from V and 3 bases from J, the gap between germline ends came to 10 bases. The CDR3 length is 14 residues. Germline V gene data show CDR1 as SGHTA and CDR2 as FQGNSA. CDR3 region: CASSLGLRDYEQYF. Incomplete CDR3 DNA: TGTGCCAGCAGCTTAGGGCTCAGGGACTACGAG.

This clone is identified as medium-sized from frequency. The sequenced CDR3 bases are TGTGCCAGCAGCTTGGACAGGGGGGTAGGTCAGCCC. This gives the protein CASSLDRGVGQP. In full, the CDR3 is CASSLDRGVGQPQHF. The rearrangement links TRBV5-6 to TRBJ1-5, with 8 bases that match TRBD1. The read gets to within 3 residues of the CDR3 end, and the germline J gene fills in the rest. Germline V CDR1 and CDR2: SGHDT, YYEEEE. The V gene end was trimmed by 0 bases and the J gene end by 6 bases; junction bases not matched to a gene: 5. The CDR3 has 15 amino acids.

Remarks on this clone: The DNA ends 3 residues before the CDR3 does, and the rest of the CDR3 is filled in from the germline J gene. The genes are TRBV7-9 and TRBJ2-2; 7 bases align to TRBD2. This CDR3 has 13 residues. The germline V gene has CDR1 SEHNR and CDR2 FQNEAQ (reference sequence). Here the CDR3 reads CASSYLTGGKLFF. Incomplete CDR3 DNA: TGTGCCAGCAGCTATCTGACGGGGGGAAAG.

As to this clone: The sequence runs out 3 residues before the end of the CDR3; the remainder is reconstructed from the germline J gene. The gene calls are TRBV20-1 and TRBJ1-2; 9 bases match TRBD1. V trimming: 3 bases; J trimming: 5 bases; junction bases outside the gene matches: 4. Germline V gene lookup returns CDR1 DFQATT and CDR2 SNEGSKA (reference sequence). The CDR3 runs 13 residues. This CDR3 is CSASGTGTYGYTF. CDR3 DNA, as far as it was read: TGCAGTGCTAGCGGGACAGGGACTTATGGC.

This clone is identified as medium-sized from frequency. The observed sequence ends 3 residues before the CDR3 terminus, with the missing tail filled in from the germline J gene. The chain uses TRBV7-8 and TRBJ1-1; a possible D gene is TRBD1 (5 bases). With 5 bases removed from V and 4 bases from J, the gap between germline ends came to 17 bases. This CDR3 spans 15 amino acids. Per the germline V gene, CDR1 is SGHVS and CDR2 is FQNEAQ. The sequenced CDR3 bases are TGTGCCAGCAGCCTCGCCAGGGCAGTGGGCACTGAA. Its protein is CASSLARAVGTE. Given in full, the CDR3 is CASSLARAVGTEAFF.